This is a list of T cell receptor beta chains from one sample in a study of blood T cell repertoires in COVID-19. Clones were read by immunoSEQ multiplex PCR, and TCRdb kept only the in-frame ones, dropping some. The table records 110,000 or so clones, 60% to 85% of them present only once. Material for sequencing was peripheral blood. These receptors were obtained from an older man with acute or convalescent COVID-19. The CDR3 runs from the conserved cysteine through the conserved F or W. The order of the fields is V gene, J gene, CDR3 length, clone size, D gene, CDR3 DNA, CDR3 protein. The D gene is left open where the match is weak. Clone size is shown for a subset of rows, as once, few, many or a class of expanded clone.

TRBV18,TRBJ1-6,17,once,-,TGTGCCAGCTCCCCCAGCGACTCGGCAGTGTATCATTCACCCCTCCACTTT,CASSPSDSAVYHSPLHF
TRBV19,TRBJ2-4,14,few,-,TGTGCCAGTAAGAGAGGCCTAGCCAAAAACATTCAGTACTTC,CASKRGLAKNIQYF
TRBV10-3,TRBJ2-7,18,-,TRBD2,TGTGCCATCAGTCCGGGACTAGCGGGAGGGCCAGTGTCTAGCGAGCAGTACTTC,CAISPGLAGGPVSSEQYF
TRBV6-5,TRBJ1-3,14,-,-,TGTGCCAGCAGACGAACAGGTTCTGGAAACACCATATATTTT,CASRRTGSGNTIYF
TRBV6-5,TRBJ2-7,11,-,-,TGTGCCACCTACAGGGATTACGAGCAGTACTTC,CATYRDYEQYF
TRBV7-2,TRBJ1-1,14,few,TRBD1,TGTGCCAGCAGCATACAGGGGATTAACACTGAAGCTTTCTTT,CASSIQGINTEAFF
TRBV6-5,TRBJ2-7,14,-,TRBD2,TGTGCCAGCAGTTATAGCGGGATGTTCTACGAGCAGTACTTC,CASSYSGMFYEQYF
TRBV19,TRBJ2-1,16,-,TRBD2,TGTGCCAGTAGGCCTCCCGGGACTAGCGGGGTTAATGAGCAGTTCTTC,CASRPPGTSGVNEQFF
TRBV15,TRBJ2-7,14,few,-,TGTGCCACCAGCAGAGTGACAGTTACCTACGAGCAGTACTTC,CATSRVTVTYEQYF
TRBV9,TRBJ1-6,14,-,-,TGTGCCAGCAGCGTTGGCATTTTCAATTCACCCCTCCACTTT,CASSVGIFNSPLHF
TRBV6-5,TRBJ2-7,13,-,TRBD1,TGTGCCAGCAGCCGGGACAGCAAATACGAGCAGTACTTC,CASSRDSKYEQYF
TRBV3-1/TRBV3-2,TRBJ2-3,16,-,-,TGTGCCAGCAGCCATTCCAGGGCTTCGAGCACAGATACGCAGTATTTT,CASSHSRASSTDTQYF
TRBV21-1,TRBJ1-4,17,-,-,TGTGCCAGCAGCAAAGATAGGACCGGGGGGCTGAGTGAAAAACTGTTTTTT,CASSKDRTGGLSEKLFF